This TCR beta chain comes out of a study of blood T cell repertoires in COVID-19. Turning to the study itself: Spain, Italy and the United States supplied samples that represented acute and convalescent COVID-19. The analysed material was cDNA or gDNA that came from T cells, B-cell-depleted T cells, or PBMCs.

Original handling: From reference gene primer amplification, estimates of nucleated cell counts were derived. The protocol was immunoSEQ multiplex PCR, while the TCRdb copy is restricted to in-frame clones and leaves out a portion. The V and J calls and clone size were taken over from that table, and D and trimming were inferred from the DNA. The sample records approximately 300,000 clones, approximately 86% being singletons. The length of the CDR3 is 15 residues. CDR1 and CDR2 (germline): KGHDR, SFDVKD. The V end lost 4 bases, the J end lost 4 bases, and 12 bases lay between the germline ends. This chain connects TRBV24-1 to TRBJ1-4; the D gene is possibly TRBD1 (5 bases). The sample taken for sequencing was peripheral blood. The source of this sequence is a woman in her forties or fifties with active or convalescent COVID-19. The CDR3 sequence is CATSDAGRINEKLFF. The CDR3 coding sequence is TGTGCCACCAGTGACGCGGGACGGATTAATGAAAAACTGTTTTTT.